Listed here are 17 T cell receptor beta chains from one sample, sequenced in a study of tumor-infiltrating lymphocytes in primary liver carcinoma. Between roughly 20 and 31 mg of unsorted bulk tissue served as the source from which RNA and DNA were co-extracted. Production of TCR beta cDNA used approximately 0.45 ug total RNA together with a constant-region primer. Three-round nested multiplex PCR performed with slightly modified ARM-PCR produced the TCR beta libraries. The first two PCR rounds used TRBV1-TRBV30 forward primers with a C-beta reverse primer, roughly 10 cycles each. TCRdb redid the calling of the multiplex PCR reads with MiXCR, one entry per CDR3 protein. The sample holds almost 45,000 distinct CDR3 sequences, 75% seen once. The sequenced sample consisted of tumor-adjacent normal liver tissue. These receptors were taken from a woman aged 25 to 39 with primary liver carcinoma and hepatitis B virus infection.

In its sample, this clonotype is medium-sized (0.01 to 0.1%). The J gene is TRBJ2-7, the V gene TRBV13, with 9 bases lining up with TRBD1. CDR3 size: 16 residues. The junction had 13 bases not matched to a gene; V was cut back by 6 bases and J by 4 bases. Germline CDR1 PRHDT, CDR2 FYEKMQ (reference sequence). The CDR3 sequence is CASSFTPGQGIYEQYF. CDR3 bases: TGTGCCAGCAGTTTCACACCGGGACAGGGTATTTACGAGCAGTACTTC.

The chain combines TRBV29-1 with TRBJ1-2; possible D gene TRBD1, 6 bases. Per germline, CDR1 SQVTM and CDR2 ANQGSEA. The CDR3 extends over 14 amino acids. Deletions cut 6 bases from V and 7 bases from J, with 21 bases between. The CDR3 sequence: CSVVRTVNLCGYTF. DNA for the CDR3: TGCAGCGTGGTTAGGACAGTGAACTTGTGTGGCTACACCTTC. Full variable domain (missing parts from reference TRBV29-1 and TRBJ1-2): SAVISQKPSRDICQRGTSLTIQCQVDSQVTMMFWYRQQPGQSLTLIATANQGSEATYESGFVIDKFPISRPNLTFSTLTVSNMSPEDSSIYLCSVVRTVNLCGYTFGSGTRLTVV.

On this clonotype: This may stem from a read error, because a much larger clone lies one nucleotide away. The rearrangement joins TRBV5-5 to TRBJ1-5, with TRBD1 matching over 7 bases. V lost 1 base, J lost 4 bases, and 5 bases stayed unmatched. The CDR3 sequence is 15 residues long. Germline V gene lookup returns CDR1 SGHKS and CDR2 YYEKEE (reference sequence). The CDR3: CASSLPRGGNQPQHF. The CDR3 DNA reads as TGTGCCAGCAGCTTGCCCAGGGGGGGGAATCAGCCCCAGCATTTT.

Details on this clonotype: At one of its ends the junction is not consistent with the germline gene, which may arise from a read error. The chain links TRBV11-2 to TRBJ2-5; 7 bases are shared with TRBD1. Germline CDR1 is SGHAT and CDR2 is FQNNGV. This CDR3 spans 16 amino acids. This CDR3 reads CASSTRVGGAKETQYF. Written as DNA, the CDR3 is TGCGCCAGCAGCACAAGAGTAGGGGGCGCGAAAGAGACCCAGTACTTC.

Many counts were recorded for this clonotype. The CDR3 nucleotides read TGTGCCAGCAGCTTGGGCGGGCATTCACCCCTCCACTTT. It specifies CASSLGGHSPLHF. The chain is built from TRBV7-3 and TRBJ1-6; D is undetermined. V lost 3 bases to trimming and J lost 8 bases, with 8 bases between them. Looked up from germline, CDR1 is SGHTA and CDR2 is FQGTGA. The CDR3 extends over 13 amino acids.

Worth noting for this clonotype: An end of the junction differs from the germline gene, which may be a read error. This chain connects TRBV5-8 to TRBJ1-5; 7 bases are a match to TRBD1. The CDR3 extends over 16 amino acids. Germline V lookup: CDR1 SGHTS, CDR2 YDEGEE. CDR3 nucleotides: TGTACCAGCAGCTCGGAGACAGGGTGGCGCAATCAGCCCCAGCATTTT. The encoded protein is CTSSSETGWRNQPQHF.

The chain joins TRBV6-5 to TRBJ2-7, with D maybe TRBD1 (6 bases). Germline CDR1 is MNHEY and CDR2 is SVGAGI. Trimming took 2 bases from V and 11 from J, leaving 22 bases between them. This CDR3 contains 15 residues. The CDR3 bases are TGTGCCAGCAGTTACAAGGACAGCAGCACCTACAAGAAGTACTTC. Encoded protein: CASSYKDSSTYKKYF.

This clonotype was counted ten times or more. This chain joins TRBV2 and TRBJ2-1, with 9 bases lining up with TRBD2. V trimming: 2 bases; J trimming: 0 bases; junction bases outside the gene matches: 11. CDR3 length: 19 residues. Germline V gene lookup returns CDR1 SNHLY and CDR2 FYNNEI. CDR3 DNA: TGTGCCAGCAGTGAAAGGGGACTAGCTTGGGGGAGCTCCTACAATGAGCAGTTCTTC. Encoded protein: CASSERGLAWGSSYNEQFF.

CDR3 loop: CSARGWSEQYF. DNA of the CDR3: TGCAGCGCCCGCGGGTGGAGCGAGCAGTACTTC. The chain recombines TRBV29-1 with TRBJ2-7; D might be TRBD2 (5 bases). V was trimmed by 7 bases and J by 6 bases, leaving 13 bases between them. CDR3 length: 11 residues. Germline-derived CDR1 and CDR2 are SQVTM and ANQGSEA.

The genes are TRBV6-5 and TRBJ2-1; 12 bases match TRBD2. The CDR3 is 19 residues long. With 7 bases clipped from V and 7 bases from J, the junction kept 20 bases outside the gene matches. Looked up from germline, CDR1 is MNHEY and CDR2 is SVGAGI. The CDR3 nucleotides are TGTGCCAGCACCTCTCCTGGGACTAGCGGGCCTCCTACGTTGAATGAGCAGTTCTTC. This translates into CASTSPGTSGPPTLNEQFF.

The gene calls are TRBV29-1 and TRBJ1-1, with 7 bases that match TRBD1. The CDR3 loop spans 12 amino acids. CDR1 SQVTM and CDR2 ANQGSEA come from the germline V gene. Unmatched junction bases numbered 10, after V lost 8 bases and J lost 7 bases. DNA of the CDR3: TGCAGCATCGAGACAGGGAGCATTGAAGCTTTCTTT. As protein: CSIETGSIEAFF. Full variable domain (missing parts from reference TRBV29-1 and TRBJ1-1): SAVISQKPSRDICQRGTSLTIQCQVDSQVTMMFWYRQQPGQSLTLIATANQGSEATYESGFVIDKFPISRPNLTFSTLTVSNMSPEDSSIYLCSIETGSIEAFFGQGTRLTVV.

Comment on this clonotype: An end of the junction differs from the germline gene, which may be a read error. The CDR3 sequence: CASSEDLRQGGNTIYF. The CDR3 nucleotides are TGTGCTAGCAGTGAAGATTTGAGACAGGGTGGAAACACCATATATTTT. The rearrangement uses TRBV6-1 and TRBJ1-3; 7 positions agree with TRBD1. Germline lookup yields CDR1 MNHNS and CDR2 SASEGT. The CDR3 runs to 16 residues.

Worth noting for this clonotype: The CDR3 ends on some other residue instead of the conserved phenylalanine or tryptophan, so this is likely a read error. Because the CDR3's place on the DNA is in doubt, the DNA is left out and the CDR3 is given as listed by TCRdb. This chain links TRBV11-2 with TRBJ1-2; TRBD1, the table's D call, lacks a check against the DNA. The germline V gene has CDR1 SGHAT and CDR2 FQNNGV. The CDR3 spans 12 residues, counting both ends. The CDR3 region is CASTQGGGGGYL.

This clonotype has ten or more counts. The chain joins TRBV11-2 to TRBJ2-1; 7 bases align to TRBD2. The CDR3 spans 19 residues. CDR1 and CDR2 from the germline V gene are SGHAT and FQNNGV. V gave up 3 bases and J gave up 7 bases; unmatched junction bases: 21. The DNA for the CDR3 is TGTGCCAGCAGCTTGGGGCTGGGAGGGGTGGGCGGGAAAGGGAATGAGCAGTTCTTC. Residues: CASSLGLGGVGGKGNEQFF.

This clonotype was seen once. An end of the junction does not agree with germline; a read error may underlie this. The chain joins TRBV13 to TRBJ2-5; 9 bases align to TRBD1. Germline CDR1 PRHDT, CDR2 FYEKMQ (reference sequence). The CDR3 is made up of 15 amino acids. The DNA of the CDR3 is TGTGTCAGCAGCTCCGAGGGACAGGGTTTGGAGACCCAGTATTTC. This gives the protein CVSSSEGQGLETQYF.

In regard to this clonotype: One end of the junction varies from germline; a read error may be responsible. CDR3 residues: CASSLAFTDTQCF. CDR3 sequence (DNA): TGTGCCAGCAGTTTAGCCTTCACAGATACGCAGTGTTTT. V gene TRBV12-3 or TRBV12-4 combines with J gene TRBJ2-3; D unclear. This CDR3 is built from 13 residues.

As regards this clonotype: One junction end does not reproduce the germline sequence, and a read error may be involved. The rearrangement joins TRBV5-6 to TRBJ1-5; the D gene is possibly TRBD1 (5 bases). CDR3 length equals 14 residues. Germline lookup yields CDR1 SGHDT and CDR2 YYEEEE. Here the CDR3 DNA reads TGTGGCAGCAGCTTGAGTGGGACCCATAAGCCCCAGCATTTT. This sequence encodes CGSSLSGTHKPQHF.